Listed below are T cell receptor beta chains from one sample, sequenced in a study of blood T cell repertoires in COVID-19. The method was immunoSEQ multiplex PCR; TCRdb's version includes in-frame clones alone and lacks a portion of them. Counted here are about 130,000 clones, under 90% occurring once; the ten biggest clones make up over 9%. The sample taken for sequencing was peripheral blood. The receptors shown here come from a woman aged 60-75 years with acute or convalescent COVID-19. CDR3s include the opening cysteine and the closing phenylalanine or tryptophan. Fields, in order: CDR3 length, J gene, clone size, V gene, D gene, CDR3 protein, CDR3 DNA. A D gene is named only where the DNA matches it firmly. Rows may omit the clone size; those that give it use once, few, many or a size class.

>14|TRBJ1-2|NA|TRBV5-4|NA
CASSQGWRGYGYTF
TGTGCCAGCAGCCAGGGATGGAGAGGCTATGGCTACACCTTC
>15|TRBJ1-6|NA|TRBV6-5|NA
CASKEGPSYNSPLHF
TGTGCCAGCAAGGAGGGTCCCTCCTATAATTCACCCCTCCACTTT
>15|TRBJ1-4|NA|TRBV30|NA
CAWSKGGQANEKLFF
TGTGCCTGGAGTAAGGGGGGGCAGGCTAATGAAAAACTGTTTTTT
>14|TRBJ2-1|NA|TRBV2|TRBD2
CASFRGGSGNEQFF
TGTGCCAGCTTCCGGGGGGGATCGGGCAATGAGCAGTTCTTC
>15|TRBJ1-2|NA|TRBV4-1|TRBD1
CASSPETGGYYGYTF
TGCGCCAGCAGCCCTGAGACAGGGGGCTACTATGGCTACACCTTC
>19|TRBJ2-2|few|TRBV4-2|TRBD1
CASSQLHSGTGLETGELFF
TGTGCCAGCAGCCAACTTCACTCCGGGACAGGGTTAGAGACCGGGGAGCTGTTTTTT
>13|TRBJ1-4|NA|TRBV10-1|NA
CASSRQANEKLFF
TGCGCCAGCAGTCGGCAGGCTAATGAAAAACTGTTTTTT
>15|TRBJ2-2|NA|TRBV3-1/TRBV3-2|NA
CASSQGEVHTGELFF
TGTGCCAGCAGCCAAGGGGAGGTCCACACCGGGGAGCTGTTTTTT
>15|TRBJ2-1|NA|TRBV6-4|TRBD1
CASSRQDRERDEQFF
TGTGCCAGCAGTCGCCAGGACAGGGAAAGGGATGAGCAGTTCTTC
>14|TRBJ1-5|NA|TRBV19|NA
CASSITQIFQPQHF
TGTGCCAGTAGTATAACCCAGATATTTCAGCCCCAGCATTTT
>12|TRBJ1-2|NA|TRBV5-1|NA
CASSSGGDGYTF
TGCGCCAGCAGCTCCGGGGGAGATGGCTACACCTTC
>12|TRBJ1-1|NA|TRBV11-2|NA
CASSLVRTEAFF
TGTGCCAGCAGCTTGGTGAGGACTGAAGCTTTCTTT
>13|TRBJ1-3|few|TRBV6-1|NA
CASSEGRGNTIYF
TGTGCCAGCAGTGAGGGCAGGGGAAACACCATATATTTT
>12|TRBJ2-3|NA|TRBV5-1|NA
CASSLAADTQYF
TGCGCCAGCAGCTTGGCGGCAGATACGCAGTATTTT
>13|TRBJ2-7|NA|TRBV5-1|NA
CASSLDQSYEQYF
TGCGCCAGCAGCTTGGATCAGTCCTACGAGCAGTACTTC
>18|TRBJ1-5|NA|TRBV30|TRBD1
CAWSRRDRGLGSNQPQHF
TGTGCCTGGAGCCGCCGGGACAGGGGGCTGGGGAGCAATCAGCCCCAGCATTTT
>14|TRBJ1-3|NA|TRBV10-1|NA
CASSQTGSGNTIYF
TGCGCCAGCAGCCAGACAGGCTCTGGAAACACCATATATTTT
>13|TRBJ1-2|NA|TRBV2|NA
CASSEEGGYGYTF
TGTGCCAGCAGTGAAGAGGGAGGGTATGGCTACACCTTC
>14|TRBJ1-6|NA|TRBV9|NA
CASSADSQISPLHF
TGTGCCAGCAGCGCTGATTCACAAATTTCACCCCTCCACTTT
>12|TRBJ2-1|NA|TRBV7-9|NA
CASSSRNNEQFF
TGTGCCAGCAGCTCCAGGAACAATGAGCAGTTCTTC
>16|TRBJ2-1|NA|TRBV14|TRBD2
CASSRPGRVSYNEQFF
TGTGCCAGCAGCCGGCCTGGGAGGGTCTCCTACAATGAGCAGTTCTTC
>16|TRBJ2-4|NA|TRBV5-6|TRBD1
CASSPWTGLAKNIQYF
TGTGCCAGCAGCCCCTGGACAGGGCTAGCCAAAAACATTCAGTACTTC
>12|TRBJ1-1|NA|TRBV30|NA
CAWSVGVTEAFF
TGTGCCTGGAGTGTAGGGGTTACTGAAGCTTTCTTT
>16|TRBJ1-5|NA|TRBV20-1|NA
CSASDPGSYSNQPQHF
TGCAGTGCTAGTGATCCGGGGTCATATAGCAATCAGCCCCAGCATTTT
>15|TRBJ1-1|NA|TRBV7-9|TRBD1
CASSSTQGMNTEAFF
TGTGCCAGCAGCTCGACACAGGGGATGAACACTGAAGCTTTCTTT
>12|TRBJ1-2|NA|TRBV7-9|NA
CASSGGLAGYTF
TGTGCCAGCAGCGGGGGCCTGGCTGGCTACACCTTC
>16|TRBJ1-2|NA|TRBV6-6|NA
CASSYSGGGANYGYTF
TGTGCCAGCAGTTACTCGGGGGGGGGAGCTAACTATGGCTACACCTTC
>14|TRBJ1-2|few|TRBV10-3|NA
CAIRQGWGNYGYTF
TGTGCCATCAGACAGGGCTGGGGTAACTATGGCTACACCTTC